A single sample gave rise to the 26 T cell receptor beta chains below, sequenced in a study of regulatory T cells in long-lasting Graves disease. Specified time point: newly diagnosed GD, antithyroid drugs for less than 3 months. The TCR library was prepared using RNA isolated from PBMCs. Construction of the TCR beta libraries employed iRepertoire HTBI primers in conjunction with Arm-PCR of CDR3 regions. TCRdb called the multiplex PCR reads again in MiXCR, with one record for every CDR3 protein. The sample carries about 420,000 distinct CDR3 sequences, roughly 15% recorded once. These data were also reused for a study on T cells in Graves' hyperthyroidism and ophthalmopathy.

The starting material was peripheral blood mononuclear cells (PBMCs), obtained at new diagnosis, from a patient treated with antithyroid drugs. The receptors shown here come from a woman aged 18-29 years with Graves disease.

The chain recombines TRBV20-1 with TRBJ1-6, with D maybe TRBD1 (6 bases). The CDR3 runs 17 residues. From germline, CDR1 is DFQATT and CDR2 SNEGSKA (reference sequence). V lost 0 bases and J lost 0, with 12 bases in between. This CDR3 is CSARDPDSSSYNSPLHF. In nucleotides, the CDR3 is TGCAGTGCTAGAGATCCGGACAGTAGCTCCTATAATTCACCCCTCCACTTT.

J is TRBJ2-1 and V is TRBV12-3 or TRBV12-4; D unresolved. The CDR3 is 18 residues long. Between the trimmed V and J ends, which lost 4 bases and 8 bases, there was a span of 27 bases. The CDR3 region is CASSWALLRGPPGDEQFF. The CDR3 DNA sequence: TGTGCCAGCAGTTGGGCACTGCTACGAGGACCGCCGGGCGATGAGCAGTTCTTC.

This clonotype was observed at least ten times. J is TRBJ2-1 and V is TRBV2, with 7 bases identical to TRBD1. The J segment lost 1 base and the V segment lost 6 bases, leaving 6 bases of the junction unmatched. CDR1 and CDR2 (germline): SNHLY, FYNNEI. The CDR3 contains 15 residues. DNA for the CDR3: TGTGCCAGCAGGACAGGGAGTCCATCCTACAATGAGCAGTTCTTC. Translation gives CASRTGSPSYNEQFF.

This clonotype has more than one count but fewer than ten. The CDR3 sequence is CASSLESRANEKLFF. The CDR3 nucleotides are TGCGCCAGCAGCTTGGAGAGCAGGGCCAATGAAAAACTGTTTTTT. The chain is built from TRBV5-1 and TRBJ1-4; a weak D match, TRBD1 (5 bases). CDR1 is SGHRS, CDR2 YFSETQ, per germline. The CDR3 totals 15 residues. V was clipped by 0 bases and J by 5 bases, with 11 bases between them.

This clonotype occurred many times. Germline is not matched at one junction end, which may reflect a read error. The chain recombines TRBV6-2 or TRBV6-3 with TRBJ2-7, with 10 bases that match TRBD2. CDR1 MNHEY and CDR2 SVGEGT come from the germline V gene. CDR3 length equals 15 residues. In nucleotides, the CDR3 is TGTGCCAGCAGAAGAGCGGGAGGGCCCTCCGACGAGCAGTACTTC. It codes for CASRRAGGPSDEQYF.

Ten or more counts support this clonotype. The J gene is TRBJ2-3, the V gene TRBV2, with 13 bases matching TRBD2. Germline assignment: CDR1 SNHLY and CDR2 FYNNEI. The CDR3 consists of 19 residues. The V gene end was trimmed by 4 bases and the J gene end by 4 bases; junction bases not matched to a gene: 14. The CDR3 loop reads CASSVEGLAGFGIADTQYF. In DNA, the CDR3 is TGTGCCAGCAGTGTTGAGGGACTAGCGGGATTTGGGATTGCAGATACGCAGTATTTT.

The rearrangement uses TRBV24-1 and TRBJ1-2; 8 bases match TRBD1. Germline loops: CDR1 KGHDR, CDR2 SFDVKD. V lost 5 bases, J lost 4 bases, and 14 bases stayed unmatched. CDR3 length: 17 residues. CDR3 sequence (DNA): TGTGCCACCAGTGGTCCCGTGGCAGGACAGGGTTTCTATGGCTACACCTTC. This codes for CATSGPVAGQGFYGYTF.

This clonotype was seen at least ten times. This chain links TRBV18 with TRBJ1-1; D possibly corresponds to TRBD1 (5 bases). Deletions cut 3 bases from V and 8 bases from J, with 13 bases between. CDR3 length: 13 residues. CDR1 KGHSH and CDR2 LQKENI come from the germline V gene. In DNA, the CDR3 is TGTGCCAGCTCACCCTCCGACAGCCGAGAAGCTTTCTTT. Translated, it gives CASSPSDSREAFF.

In its sample, this clonotype was seen many times. The chain has TRBV7-2 and TRBJ2-7; the match to TRBD1 covers 9 bases. The CDR3 has 13 amino acids. Germline V gives CDR1 SGHTA, CDR2 FQGNSA. The J segment lost 6 bases and the V segment lost 5 bases, leaving 5 bases of the junction unmatched. The DNA for the CDR3 is TGTGCCAGCAGCATCCTGACAGGGGGCGAGCAGTACTTC. Protein sequence: CASSILTGGEQYF.

This clonotype was detected only a few times. This chain uses TRBV5-1 with TRBJ2-1; D may be TRBD1 or TRBD2 (6 bases each). Germline CDR1 SGHRS, CDR2 YFSETQ. The CDR3 length is 15 residues. Deletions cut 7 bases from V and 6 bases from J, with 20 bases between. CDR3 amino acids: CASFVGGAGGNEQFF. CDR3 DNA: TGCGCCAGCTTTGTGGGGGGCGCAGGTGGCAATGAGCAGTTCTTC.

This clonotype occurred a few times. V usage is TRBV6-2 or TRBV6-3 and J usage is TRBJ1-1; 9 bases align to TRBD1. Germline values: CDR1 MNHEY, CDR2 SVGEGT. J was trimmed by 6 bases and V by 7 bases; bases with no gene match: 6. The CDR3 spans 13 residues. Written as DNA, the CDR3 is TGTGCCAGCAAAAACAGGGGGCGCGCTGAAGCTTTCTTT. Its translation is CASKNRGRAEAFF.

The V and J genes are TRBV9 and TRBJ2-7; TRBD1 or TRBD2 may be the D gene (5 bases each). Per germline, CDR1 SGDLS and CDR2 YYNGEE. With 2 bases removed from V and 3 bases from J, the gap between germline ends came to 15 bases. CDR3 size: 15 residues. The CDR3 sequence: CASSVRPGPDYEQYF. The CDR3 DNA is TGTGCCAGCAGCGTCCGTCCGGGACCAGACTACGAGCAGTACTTC.

This clonotype was picked up many times. This chain uses TRBV5-5 with TRBJ2-7; D tentatively reads TRBD1 or TRBD2 (5 bases each). V lost 0 bases and J 4 bases, leaving 8 bases between the germline ends. The CDR3 extends over 13 amino acids. CDR1 SGHKS and CDR2 YYEKEE come from the germline V gene (reference sequence). CDR3 loop: CASSLVGEYEQYF. Here the CDR3 DNA reads TGTGCCAGCAGCTTGGTAGGGGAGTACGAGCAGTACTTC.

The table lists this clonotype with a few counts. This chain joins TRBV7-2 and TRBJ2-5; a weak D match, TRBD1 (6 bases). Germline V lookup: CDR1 SGHTA, CDR2 FQGNSA. The CDR3 has 14 residues. The ends were cut back, 5 bases at V and 2 bases at J, with 12 bases in the middle. The CDR3 DNA sequence: TGTGCCAGCAGCCCAGGACAGTATCAAGAGACCCAGTACTTC. Amino acids: CASSPGQYQETQYF.

This clonotype came up a few times. The V and J genes are TRBV3-1 and TRBJ2-2, with a possible D match to TRBD2 (6 bases). The CDR3 contains 14 residues. The V and J ends lost 1 base and 8 bases respectively, with 11 bases between them. The germline V gene has CDR1 LGHDT and CDR2 YNNKEL (reference sequence). The CDR3 coding sequence is TGTGCCAGCAGCCAAGGGACTATGTGGGGGGAGCTGTTTTTT. This sequence encodes CASSQGTMWGELFF. The variable domain in full, with the rest retrieved from reference TRBV3-1 and TRBJ2-2, is DTAVSQTPKYLVTQMGNDKSIKCEQNLGHDTMYWYKQDSKKFLKIMFSYNNKELIINETVPNRFSPKSPDKAHLNLHINSLELGDSAVYFCASSQGTMWGELFFGEGSRLTVL.

V gene TRBV27 combines with J gene TRBJ1-2; the match to TRBD1 covers 7 bases. V gave up 6 bases and J gave up 4 bases; unmatched junction bases: 8. Germline-derived CDR1 and CDR2 are MNHEY and SMNVEV (reference sequence). The CDR3 spans 14 residues. The CDR3 is CASSPQTGIYGYTF. DNA for the CDR3: TGTGCCAGCAGCCCCCAGACAGGGATCTATGGCTACACCTTC.

The rearrangement links TRBV4-3 to TRBJ2-1; TRBD1 might be the D (6 bases). The CDR3 covers 15 residues. Trimming removed 4 bases at V and 0 bases at J, with 10 bases between. CDR1 LGHNA and CDR2 YSLEER come from the germline V gene. CDR3 amino acids: CASSPDRSSYNEQFF. CDR3 DNA: TGCGCCAGCAGCCCCGACAGGAGCTCCTACAATGAGCAGTTCTTC.

This clonotype has a count of ten or more. The rearrangement uses TRBV12-3 or TRBV12-4 and TRBJ2-3; possibly TRBD1 or TRBD2 for D (5 bases each). The CDR3 sequence is 14 residues long. Trimming stripped 5 bases from V and 0 bases from J, with 9 bases between. The CDR3 DNA follows: TGTGCCAGCAGTCTGGGACGTAGCACAGATACGCAGTATTTT. It specifies CASSLGRSTDTQYF.

This clonotype occurred many times. The chain carries TRBV27 and TRBJ2-1; a weak D match, TRBD2 (5 bases). The CDR3 contains 13 residues. V was cut by 1 base and J by 9 bases, with 10 bases left in between. CDR1 MNHEY and CDR2 SMNVEV come from the germline V gene (reference sequence). Here the CDR3 DNA reads TGTGCCAGCAGTTTATATCGGGGAAGTGAGCAGTTCTTC. Translation: CASSLYRGSEQFF.

This clonotype was seen more than once but under ten times. The gene calls are TRBV6-1 and TRBJ1-1; TRBD1 might be the D (5 bases). Germline V gene data show CDR1 as MNHNS and CDR2 as SASEGT. The length of the CDR3 is 15 residues. Trimming stripped 6 bases from V and 0 bases from J, with 14 bases between. The CDR3 reads CASRRRQLMNTEAFF. The DNA of the CDR3 is TGTGCCAGCAGGCGTCGACAGCTCATGAACACTGAAGCTTTCTTT.

This clonotype has just a few counts. The chain couples TRBV15 to TRBJ1-5; D remains ambiguous. This CDR3 region has 15 residues. The germline CDR1 and CDR2 sequences are LNHNV and YYDKDF (reference sequence). V lost 0 bases, J lost 6 bases, and 12 bases lay in between. CDR3 nucleotide sequence: TGTGCCACCAGCAGAGATCTGGGCACGCTTCAGCCCCAGCATTTT. Its protein is CATSRDLGTLQPQHF. Full variable domain (missing parts from reference TRBV15 and TRBJ1-5): DAMVIQNPRYQVTQFGKPVTLSCSQTLNHNVMYWYQQKSSQAPKLLFHYYDKDFNNEADTPDNFQSRRPNTSFCFLDIRSPGLGDTAMYLCATSRDLGTLQPQHFGDGTRLSIL.

This clonotype was seen many times. The chain carries TRBV28 and TRBJ2-5; possible D gene TRBD1, 6 bases. Germline V CDR1 and CDR2: MDHEN, SYDVKM. The CDR3 runs to 13 residues. V shed 6 bases and J shed 5 bases, with 13 bases lying between them. The CDR3 here is CASRRTGSETQYF. The CDR3 DNA is TGTGCCAGCAGGCGAACAGGGTCGGAGACCCAGTACTTC.

The chain has TRBV29-1 and TRBJ2-5; D not certain. Germline V CDR1 and CDR2: SQVTM, ANQGSEA. The length of the CDR3 is 12 residues. V was pared by 5 bases and J by 3 bases, with 10 bases between. The CDR3, as DNA: TGCAGCGTTCAAGGGCCAGAAGAGACCCAGTACTTC. Residues: CSVQGPEETQYF.

The rearrangement links TRBV29-1 to TRBJ2-7, with D possibly being TRBD1 or TRBD2 (6 bases each). V gave up 6 bases and J gave up 0 bases, with 12 bases separating them. The CDR3 is made up of 13 amino acids. The germline gives CDR1 SQVTM, CDR2 ANQGSEA. The CDR3 reads CSVKGGGSYEQYF. Here the CDR3 DNA reads TGCAGCGTCAAGGGGGGAGGCTCCTACGAGCAGTACTTC.

To note about this clonotype: This may be a read error: a much more frequent sequence differs by one nucleotide. The gene calls are TRBV2 and TRBJ2-3; TRBD2 aligns across 12 bases. The end of the DNA fits TRBJ2-7 better, so the J call may be wrong. This CDR3 comprises 16 residues. Germline V gene data show CDR1 as SNHLY and CDR2 as FYNNEI. The CDR3 nucleotides read TGTGCCAGCAGTGAAAAGAGACTAGCGGGAGTCAATGAGCAGTACTTC. As protein: CASSEKRLAGVNEQYF.

The chain joins TRBV6-1 to TRBJ2-4, with a possible D match to TRBD2 (7 bases). V lost 2 bases to trimming and J lost 0 bases, with 14 bases between them. Germline V gene data show CDR1 as MNHNS and CDR2 as SASEGT. There are 17 residues in the CDR3. The CDR3 loop reads CASSEREGTLAKNIQYF. The CDR3 bases are TGTGCCAGCAGTGAAAGGGAGGGGACACTAGCCAAAAACATTCAGTACTTC.